Listed below are T cell receptor beta chains from one sample, sequenced in a study of blood T cell repertoires in COVID-19. The method was immunoSEQ multiplex PCR; TCRdb's version includes in-frame clones alone and lacks a portion of them. The table includes more than 200,000 clones, around 84% detected once. Sequencing was carried out using PBMCs or T cells enriched from blood (not recorded which). These receptors all come from a middle-aged woman with acute COVID-19. The conserved cysteine and the conserved F or W are not part of the CDR3 here.

TRBJ1-5 | TRBV28 | ASSLFSPNNQPQH
TRBJ1-1 | TRBV5-5 | ASSLNGLPSTEAF
TRBJ1-4 | TRBV9 | ASSVNPDREGEKLF
TRBJ2-7 | TRBV28 | ASSHRQTGQYTYEQY
TRBJ1-1 | TRBV7-3 | ASSLEGMNTEAF
TRBJ2-3 | TRBV3-1/TRBV3-2 | ASSRGRERSDTQY
TRBJ1-6 | TRBV30 | AWTDSSYNSPLH
TRBJ1-2 | TRBV9 | ASSSDRGQRSYGYT
TRBJ1-5 | TRBV18 | ASSLLQNQPQH
TRBJ2-1 | TRBV5-1 | ASSWDRTYNEQF
TRBJ1-5 | TRBV30 | ACTGASNQPQH
TRBJ2-3 | TRBV27 | ASSLDRPSTDTQY
TRBJ2-7 | TRBV2 | ASSRTGYEQY
TRBJ1-3 | TRBV30 | AWSKPGWGNTIY
TRBJ2-3 | TRBV2 | ASNPSRGGTTDTQY
TRBJ1-1 | TRBV28 | ASSLPQNTEAF
TRBJ2-5 | TRBV5-1 | ASSGTGAVETQY
TRBJ2-2 | TRBV10-3 | AIQGGAENTGELF
TRBJ1-1 | TRBV30 | AWKGEGARTEAF
TRBJ2-3 | TRBV5-1 | ASSRGTAGTDTQY
TRBJ1-2 | TRBV28 | ASSGTGRSEGYT
TRBJ1-6 | TRBV6-5 | ASSPDRLRPLH
TRBJ2-7 | TRBV9 | ASSAGGSYEQY
TRBJ2-1 | TRBV30 | AGPGNSYNEQF
TRBJ1-5 | TRBV7-8 | ASSLRTGDSNQPQH
TRBJ1-5 | TRBV11-2 | ASSPDLGGIQPQH
TRBJ1-4 | TRBV14 | ASSGFRDRDEKLF
TRBJ2-7 | TRBV27 | ASSFDRSGEQY
TRBJ2-7 | TRBV3-1/TRBV3-2 | ASRQASTGIYEQY
TRBJ1-2 | TRBV6-5 | ASSSGVANYGYT
TRBJ2-7 | TRBV12-3/TRBV12-4 | ASSFTQSLEQY
TRBJ2-6 | TRBV7-9 | ASSSRDRDFPGANVLT
TRBJ1-6 | TRBV3-1/TRBV3-2 | ASSQANSPLH
TRBJ1-6 | TRBV3-1/TRBV3-2 | ASRDSPVTLGPLH
TRBJ2-1 | TRBV5-6 | ASSLVQGQGTEQF
TRBJ1-1 | TRBV9 | ASSARQGAEAF
TRBJ1-2 | TRBV11-2 | ASSQGVGYGYT
TRBJ1-3 | TRBV5-1 | ASSPGQVPVENTIY